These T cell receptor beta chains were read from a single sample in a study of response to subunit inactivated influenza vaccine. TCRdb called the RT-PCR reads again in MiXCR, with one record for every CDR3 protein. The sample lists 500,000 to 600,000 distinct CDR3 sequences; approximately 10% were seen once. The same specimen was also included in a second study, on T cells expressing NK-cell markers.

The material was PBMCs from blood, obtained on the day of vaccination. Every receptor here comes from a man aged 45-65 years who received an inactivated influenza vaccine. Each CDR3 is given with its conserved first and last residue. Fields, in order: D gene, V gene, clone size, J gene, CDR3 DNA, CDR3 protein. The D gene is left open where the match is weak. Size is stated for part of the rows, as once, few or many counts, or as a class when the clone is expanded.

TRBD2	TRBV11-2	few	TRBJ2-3	TGTGCCAGCAGCTTAGGAGTAGCGGGAGCGAGCACAGATACGCAGTATTTT	CASSLGVAGASTDTQYF
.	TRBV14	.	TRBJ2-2	TGTGCCAGCAGCCGCAATTTGGGGCGAATTTCCGGGGAGCTGTTTTTT	CASSRNLGRISGELFF
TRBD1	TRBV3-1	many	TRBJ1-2	TGTGCCAGCAGCCGGACAGGGGGCGACTATGGCTACACCTTC	CASSRTGGDYGYTF
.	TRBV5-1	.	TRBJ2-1	TGCGCCAGCAGCTTGACCTTCGGCAATGAGCAGTTCTTC	CASSLTFGNEQFF
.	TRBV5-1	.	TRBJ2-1	TGCGCCAGCAGCTTGGCTAACTCCTACAATGAGCAGTTCTTC	CASSLANSYNEQFF
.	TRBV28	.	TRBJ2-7	TGTGCCAGCAGCCGCTCCGGGACCTTACTCTACGAGCAGTACTTC	CASSRSGTLLYEQYF
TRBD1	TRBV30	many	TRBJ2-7	TGTGCCTGGAGTGTTCAGGGGGCTTACGAGCAGTACTTC	CAWSVQGAYEQYF
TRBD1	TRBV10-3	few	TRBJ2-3	TGTGCCATCAGTGGACAGGGGGCTTCAGATACGCAGTATTTT	CAISGQGASDTQYF
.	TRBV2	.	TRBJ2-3	TGTGCCAGCAGTGAAGCTAGGGGTCGGGCAGATACGCAGTATTTT	CASSEARGRADTQYF
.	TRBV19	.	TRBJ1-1	TGTGCCAGTACCAGACAGACAGGCCCCGAAGCTTTCTTT	CASTRQTGPEAFF
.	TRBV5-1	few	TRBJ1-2	TGCGCCAGCAGCTTCGGGGGAATGGACTATGGCTACACCTTC	CASSFGGMDYGYTF
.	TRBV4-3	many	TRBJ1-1	TGCGCCAGCAGCCAGGGTGAGAGGAACACTGAAGCTTTCTTT	CASSQGERNTEAFF
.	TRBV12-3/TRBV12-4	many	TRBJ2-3	TGTGCCAGCACCCCTTGGGAGCGGGCTAGCACAGATACGCAGTATTTT	CASTPWERASTDTQYF
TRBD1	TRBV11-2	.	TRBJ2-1	TGTGCCAGCAGCACGGGGACAGGAAAATACAATGAGCAGTTCTTC	CASSTGTGKYNEQFF
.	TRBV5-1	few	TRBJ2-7	TGCGCCAGCAGCTTCAGTAGTGGGGAGCAGTACTTC	CASSFSSGEQYF
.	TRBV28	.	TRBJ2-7	TGTGCCAGCAGTTTGGCGACATGGTGCATTTACGAGCAGTACTTC	CASSLATWCIYEQYF
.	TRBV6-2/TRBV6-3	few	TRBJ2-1	TGTGCCAGCACCCGTATAGCGTATTCCTACAATGAGCAGTTCTTC	CASTRIAYSYNEQFF
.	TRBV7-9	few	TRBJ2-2	TGTGCCAGCAGCTTATGGGATGGCGGGAACACCGGGGAGCTGTTTTTT	CASSLWDGGNTGELFF
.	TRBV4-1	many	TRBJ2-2	TGCGCCAGCAGCCAAGATCGAACATATTCCGGGGAGCTGTTTTTT	CASSQDRTYSGELFF
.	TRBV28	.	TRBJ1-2	TGTGCCAGCAGTTTGATCGCTAGTTCCGTCTATGGCTACACCTTC	CASSLIASSVYGYTF
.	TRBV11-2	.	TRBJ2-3	TGTGCCAGCAGCTTAGTTGGCAGTAACACAGATACGCAGTATTTT	CASSLVGSNTDTQYF
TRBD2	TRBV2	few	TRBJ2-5	TGTGCCAGCAGTGTATTTGCGGGGGAGCAAGAGACCCAGTACTTC	CASSVFAGEQETQYF
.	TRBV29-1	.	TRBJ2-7	TGCAGCGTTCTTCATCGAGCCGGAGGCTACGAGCAGTACTTC	CSVLHRAGGYEQYF
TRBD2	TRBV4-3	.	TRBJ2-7	TGCGCCAGCAGCCAAGAACTAGCGGGAGTGGATCAGTACTTC	CASSQELAGVDQYF
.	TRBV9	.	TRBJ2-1	TGTGCCAGCAGCGTAGCCGGAAATGAGCAGTTCTTC	CASSVAGNEQFF
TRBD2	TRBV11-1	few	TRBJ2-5	TGTGCCAGCAGCCCGGGGACTAGCGGACTGGGTGATGAAGAGACCCAGTACTTC	CASSPGTSGLGDEETQYF
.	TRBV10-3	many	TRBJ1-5	TGTGCCATCAGCCCCGGACTGAGTAGCAATCAGCCCCAGCATTTT	CAISPGLSSNQPQHF
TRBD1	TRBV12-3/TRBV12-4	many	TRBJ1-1	TGTGCCAGCAGTCGACAGGGACGGACTGAAGCTTTCTTT	CASSRQGRTEAFF
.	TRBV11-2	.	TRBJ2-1	TGTGCCAGCAGCTTAGTGGGGGGAGTGCCCTACAATGAGCAGTTCTTC	CASSLVGGVPYNEQFF
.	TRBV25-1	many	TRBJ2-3	TGTGCCAGCAGTGAATGGTCAGTAGTCACGGATACGCAGTATTTT	CASSEWSVVTDTQYF
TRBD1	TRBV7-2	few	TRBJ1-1	TGTGCCAGCAGCTGGGACAGGGGGCTGACTGAAGCTTTCTTT	CASSWDRGLTEAFF
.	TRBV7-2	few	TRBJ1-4	TGTGCCAGCAGCTTAGGAAGCCCCGCAACTAATGAAAAACTGTTTTTT	CASSLGSPATNEKLFF
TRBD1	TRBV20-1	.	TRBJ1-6	TGCAGTGCTAGAGTAGGGACAGGGGCCTTATCCCTCCACTTT	CSARVGTGALSLHF
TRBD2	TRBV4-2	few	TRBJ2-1	TGTGCCAGCAGCCAAGTAAAGGGACTAGCGGGGTACAATGAGCAGTTCTTC	CASSQVKGLAGYNEQFF
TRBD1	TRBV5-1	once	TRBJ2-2	TGCGCCAGCTCAAGGGGGCAAGTCGGGGAGCTGTTTTTT	CASSRGQVGELFF
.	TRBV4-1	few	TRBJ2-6	TGCGCCAGCAGCCCCGGGGGCGGACAAGGGGCCAACGTCCTGACTTTC	CASSPGGGQGANVLTF
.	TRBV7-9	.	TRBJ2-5	TGTGCCAGCAGCTTCGGGGCGGTCCGAGAGACCCAGTACTTC	CASSFGAVRETQYF
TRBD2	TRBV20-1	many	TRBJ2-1	TGCAGTGCTAGATCGGGACTAGCGGAGCGGGACTACAATGAGCAGTTCTTC	CSARSGLAERDYNEQFF
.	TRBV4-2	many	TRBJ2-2	TGTGCCAGCAGCCAGAACAGACCTCCGGGAGTATCGAACACCGGGGAGCTGTTTTTT	CASSQNRPPGVSNTGELFF
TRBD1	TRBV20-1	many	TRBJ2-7	TGCAGTGCAGCTCAGGGGGTGGTCTACGAGCAGTACTTC	CSAAQGVVYEQYF
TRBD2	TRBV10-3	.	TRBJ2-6	TGTGCTTGCGCGGGGCGGGGGTCTGGGGCCAACGTCCTGACTTTC	CACAGRGSGANVLTF
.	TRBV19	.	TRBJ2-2	TGTGCCAGTAGTATCGGTCCCGCGAACACCGGGGAGCTGTTTTTT	CASSIGPANTGELFF
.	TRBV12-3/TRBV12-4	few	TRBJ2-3	TGTGCCAGCAGTTTAATGGGGTCAGATACGCAGTATTTT	CASSLMGSDTQYF
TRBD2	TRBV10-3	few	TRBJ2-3	TGTGCCATCAGTGGGACTAGCGGGGGGCCTAGCACAGATACGCAGTATTTT	CAISGTSGGPSTDTQYF
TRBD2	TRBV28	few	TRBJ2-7	TGTGCCAGCAGTTTAACTGGGAGCGGGAGATTCTACGAGCAGTACTTC	CASSLTGSGRFYEQYF
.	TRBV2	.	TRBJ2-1	TGTGCCAGCAGTGAAGTTGTCTACAATGAGCAGTTCTTC	CASSEVVYNEQFF
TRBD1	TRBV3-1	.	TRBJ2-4	TGTGCCAGCAGCCCCCAGGGGGCTGCCCAAAACATTCAGTACTTC	CASSPQGAAQNIQYF
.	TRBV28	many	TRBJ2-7	TGTGCCAGCAGCCCGATAATGGGGGGCAGTTCCTACGAGCAGTACTTC	CASSPIMGGSSYEQYF
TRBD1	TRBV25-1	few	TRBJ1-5	TGTGCCAGCAGTCGGGCGACAGGGGATCATCAGCCCCAGCATTTT	CASSRATGDHQPQHF
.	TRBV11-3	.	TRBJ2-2	TGTGCCAGCAGCTTAGCGTCGGGGGCCGGGGAGCTGTTTTTT	CASSLASGAGELFF
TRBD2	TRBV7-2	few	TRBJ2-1	TGTGCCAGCAGCTTATGGCTAGCGGGGGGCAATGAGCAGTTCTTC	CASSLWLAGGNEQFF
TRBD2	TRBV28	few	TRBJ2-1	TGTGCCAGCAGTACAGGACTAGCGCGCCATGAGCAGTTCTTC	CASSTGLARHEQFF
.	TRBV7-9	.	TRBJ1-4	TGTGCCAGCAGCTTTTGGGGGTCTAATGAAAAACTGTTTTTT	CASSFWGSNEKLFF